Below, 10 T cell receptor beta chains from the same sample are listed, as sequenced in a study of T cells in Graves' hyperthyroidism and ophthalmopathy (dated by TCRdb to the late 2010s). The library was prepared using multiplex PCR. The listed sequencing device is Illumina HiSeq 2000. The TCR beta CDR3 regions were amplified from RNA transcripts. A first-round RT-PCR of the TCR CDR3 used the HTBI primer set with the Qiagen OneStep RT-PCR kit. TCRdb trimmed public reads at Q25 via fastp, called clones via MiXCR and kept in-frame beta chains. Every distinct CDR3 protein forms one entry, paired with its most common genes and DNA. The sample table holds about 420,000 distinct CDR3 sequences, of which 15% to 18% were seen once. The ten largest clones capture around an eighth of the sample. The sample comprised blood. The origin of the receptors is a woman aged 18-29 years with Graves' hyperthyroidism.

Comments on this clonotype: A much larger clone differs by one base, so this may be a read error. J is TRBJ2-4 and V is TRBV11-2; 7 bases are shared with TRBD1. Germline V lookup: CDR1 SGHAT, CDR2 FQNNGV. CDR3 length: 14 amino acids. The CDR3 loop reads CASSSGTAKNIQCF. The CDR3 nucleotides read TGTGCCAGCAGCTCGGGGACAGCCAAAAACATTCAGTGCTTC.

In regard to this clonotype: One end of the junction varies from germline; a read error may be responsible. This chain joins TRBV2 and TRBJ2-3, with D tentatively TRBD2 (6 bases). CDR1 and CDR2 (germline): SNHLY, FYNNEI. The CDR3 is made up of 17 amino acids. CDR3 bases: TGCGCCAGCAGCCAAGAGTGGACGGGAGTAAGCACAGATACGCAGTATTTT. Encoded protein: CASSQEWTGVSTDTQYF.

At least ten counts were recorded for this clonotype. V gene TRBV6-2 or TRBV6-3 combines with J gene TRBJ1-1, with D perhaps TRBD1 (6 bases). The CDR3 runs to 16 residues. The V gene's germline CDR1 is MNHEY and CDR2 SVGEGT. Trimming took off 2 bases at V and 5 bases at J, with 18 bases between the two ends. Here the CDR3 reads CASSYVGGRGDTEAFF. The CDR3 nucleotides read TGTGCCAGCAGTTACGTCGGGGGGCGCGGAGATACTGAAGCTTTCTTT.

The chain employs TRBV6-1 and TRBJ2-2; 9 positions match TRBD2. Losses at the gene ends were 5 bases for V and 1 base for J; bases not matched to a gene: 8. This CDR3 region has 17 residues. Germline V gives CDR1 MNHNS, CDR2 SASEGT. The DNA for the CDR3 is TGTGCCAGCAGTCGCCCAACTAGCGGGTGGAACACCGGGGAGCTGTTTTTT. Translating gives CASSRPTSGWNTGELFF.

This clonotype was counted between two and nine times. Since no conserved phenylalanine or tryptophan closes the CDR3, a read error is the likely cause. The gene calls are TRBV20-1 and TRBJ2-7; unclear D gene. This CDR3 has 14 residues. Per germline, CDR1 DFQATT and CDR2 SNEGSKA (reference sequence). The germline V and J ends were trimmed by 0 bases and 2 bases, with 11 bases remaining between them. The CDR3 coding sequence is TGCAGTGCTAGAGATCCGGACCGCCCCTACGAGCAGTACATC. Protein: CSARDPDRPYEQYI.

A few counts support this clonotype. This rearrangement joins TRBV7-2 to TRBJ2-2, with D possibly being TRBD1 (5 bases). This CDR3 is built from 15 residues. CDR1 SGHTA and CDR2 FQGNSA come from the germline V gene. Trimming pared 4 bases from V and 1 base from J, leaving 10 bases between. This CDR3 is CASSSDRLNTGELFF. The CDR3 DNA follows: TGTGCCAGCAGCTCTGACAGACTGAACACCGGGGAGCTGTTTTTT.

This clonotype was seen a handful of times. The CDR3 sequence: CASSPRPTDQPQHF. The CDR3 coding sequence is TGTGCCAGCAGCCCGCGACCTACAGATCAGCCCCAGCATTTT. The chain has TRBV7-6 and TRBJ1-5; D gene uncertain. Trimming pared 5 bases from V and 5 bases from J, leaving 13 bases between. The CDR3 extends over 14 amino acids. Germline V lookup: CDR1 SGHVS, CDR2 FNYEAQ.

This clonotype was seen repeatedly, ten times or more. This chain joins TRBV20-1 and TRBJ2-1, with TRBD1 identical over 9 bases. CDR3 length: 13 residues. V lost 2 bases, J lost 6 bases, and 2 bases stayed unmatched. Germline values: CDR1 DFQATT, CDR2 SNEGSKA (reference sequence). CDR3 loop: CSARQTGGNEQFF. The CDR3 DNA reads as TGCAGTGCTAGACAGACAGGGGGCAATGAGCAGTTCTTC.

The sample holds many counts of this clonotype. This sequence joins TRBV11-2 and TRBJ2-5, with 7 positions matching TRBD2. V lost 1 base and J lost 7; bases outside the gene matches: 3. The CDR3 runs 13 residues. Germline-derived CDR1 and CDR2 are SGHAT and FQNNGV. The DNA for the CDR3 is TGTGCCAGCAGCTTAGCTTGGGGGGGGACCCAGTACTTC. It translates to CASSLAWGGTQYF.

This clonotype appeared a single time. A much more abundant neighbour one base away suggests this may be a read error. CDR3 DNA: TGTGCCAGCAGTTTTGGGGGGCGTGAAGGCTACACCTTC. Translation gives CASSFGGREGYTF. The chain recombines TRBV28 with TRBJ1-2; a weak D match, TRBD1 (6 bases). The length of the CDR3 is 13 residues. The V gene's germline CDR1 is MDHEN and CDR2 SYDVKM. Trimming stripped 3 bases from V and 8 bases from J, with 13 bases between.